These 22 T cell receptor beta chains were all obtained from the same sample, sequenced in a study of blood T cell repertoires in COVID-19. Profiling relied on immunoSEQ multiplex PCR, and the TCRdb table lists in-frame clones only, not all of them. The sample lists about 3,700 clones, over 60% occurring once. The sequenced sample consisted of peripheral blood. The source of these receptors is a human donor in a cohort sampled during active COVID-19.

This clone was detected once. The chain has TRBV9 and TRBJ2-7, with a tentative D call TRBD2 (5 bases). Between the trimmed V and J ends, which lost 1 base and 4 bases, there was a span of 18 bases. Germline lookup yields CDR1 SGDLS and CDR2 YYNGEE. The CDR3 totals 16 residues. The CDR3 nucleotides read TGTGCCAGCAGCGTATTAATAGGCGGGCAAGTTTACGAGCAGTACTTC. Translated, it gives CASSVLIGGQVYEQYF.

In regard to this clone: The junction differs from germline at one of its ends, possibly a read error. V is TRBV7-3 and J is TRBJ2-3, with 8 bases aligning to TRBD2. This CDR3 region has 16 residues. Germline CDR1 reads SGHTA; CDR2 reads FQGTGA. In DNA, the CDR3 is TGCGCCAGCAGCTTACACGGCGGGGGGATAGCAGATACGCAGTATTTT. Its protein product is CASSLHGGGIADTQYF.

V gene TRBV7-6 combines with J gene TRBJ2-6; unclear D gene. V gave up 5 bases and J gave up 4 bases, with 18 bases separating them. CDR1 is SGHVS, CDR2 FNYEAQ, per germline. The CDR3 extends over 17 amino acids. The CDR3 DNA follows: TGTGCCAGCAGCCCTCGTCTGGTCTCGACAGGGGCCAACGTCCTGACTTTC. It is translated as CASSPRLVSTGANVLTF.

This chain uses TRBV6-1 with TRBJ2-6; the match to TRBD2 covers 13 bases. Trimming cost V 3 bases and J 2 bases; bases outside gene matches: 7. This CDR3 is built from 19 residues. In germline, CDR1 is MNHNS, CDR2 SASEGT. The CDR3 region has the DNA TGTGCCAGCAGTGATACTAGCGGGAGGGCCATGGCTGGGGCCAACGTCCTGACTTTC. Its translation is CASSDTSGRAMAGANVLTF.

The chain couples TRBV5-4 to TRBJ1-1, with TRBD1 as a possible D gene (6 bases). Trimming stripped 4 bases from V and 3 bases from J, with 13 bases between. The V gene's germline CDR1 is SGHNT and CDR2 YYREEE (reference sequence). The CDR3 is made up of 14 amino acids. The CDR3 DNA follows: TGTGCCAGCAGCCAAGGGACATGGGACACTGAAGCTTTCTTT. Translated, it gives CASSQGTWDTEAFF.

This chain joins TRBV5-6 and TRBJ1-4, with a possible D match to TRBD1 (6 bases). V lost 4 bases and J 8 bases, leaving 21 bases between the germline ends. This CDR3 is built from 16 residues. The germline V gene has CDR1 SGHDT and CDR2 YYEEEE. CDR3 loop: CASSPTPDSQGEKLFF. As DNA, the CDR3 is TGTGCCAGCAGCCCGACCCCGGACAGTCAAGGCGAAAAACTGTTTTTT.

This clone has just a few counts. V and J are TRBV3-1 (or the pseudogene TRBV3-2) and TRBJ1-6; D ambiguous. Germline V gene sequence: CDR1 LGHDT, CDR2 YNNKEL (reference sequence). The V end was cut by 2 bases, the J end by 7 bases, with 9 bases between. The length of the CDR3 is 14 residues. The CDR3: CASSQSRGNSPLHF. The CDR3, as DNA: TGTGCCAGCAGCCAATCCCGGGGAAATTCACCCCTCCACTTT.

The J gene is TRBJ1-2, the V gene TRBV28; tentatively, D is TRBD1 (5 bases). Trimming took 5 bases from V and 8 from J, leaving 24 bases between them. This CDR3 has 16 residues. Germline CDR1 and CDR2: MDHEN and SYDVKM. Written as DNA, the CDR3 is TGTGCCAGCAGTCCACCCGTTGGGGGGGGATCAGAAGGCTACACCTTC. This sequence encodes CASSPPVGGGSEGYTF.

This clone was found once. The gene calls are TRBV6-2 or TRBV6-3 and TRBJ2-1; TRBD2 aligns across 10 bases. CDR1 MNHEY and CDR2 SVGEGT come from the germline V gene. This CDR3 is 17 amino acids long. Trimming cost V 0 bases and J 4 bases; bases outside gene matches: 6. For the CDR3, the DNA is TGTGCCAGCAGTTACTCCCCCCTAGCGGGGGTATACAATGAGCAGTTCTTC. It codes for CASSYSPLAGVYNEQFF.

V is TRBV9 and J is TRBJ2-1; TRBD2 matches 7 bases. The CDR3 is made up of 17 amino acids. Germline CDR1 and CDR2: SGDLS and YYNGEE. Unmatched junction bases numbered 15, after V lost 3 bases and J lost 6 bases. The CDR3 coding sequence is TGTGCCAGCAGCGCGTCCCTTTTCGCGGGGGTAAGCAATGAGCAGTTCTTC. Its translation: CASSASLFAGVSNEQFF.

This clone was detected a few times. V usage is TRBV5-5 and J usage is TRBJ1-1; 12 nucleotides match TRBD1. V lost 4 bases to trimming and J lost 11 bases; unmatched junction nucleotides: 12. Germline V gene sequence: CDR1 SGHKS, CDR2 YYEKEE (reference sequence). The CDR3 extends over 15 amino acids. The CDR3 coding sequence is TGTGCCAGCAGCGGAACGGGACAGGGGGCCACCGAGGCTTTCTTT. This sequence encodes CASSGTGQGATEAFF.

The rearrangement links TRBV10-3 to TRBJ2-7; D is uncertain. The CDR3 has 13 residues. V was cut by 2 bases and J by 6 bases, with 11 bases left in between. The germline CDR1 and CDR2 sequences are ENHRY and SYGVKD. This chain's CDR3 is CAISEKAASEQYF. CDR3 nucleotides: TGTGCCATCAGTGAGAAGGCAGCTAGCGAGCAGTACTTC.

V is TRBV6-6 and J is TRBJ2-5; weak D call: TRBD2 (5 bases). The CDR3 is 13 residues long. Germline V gene data show CDR1 as MNHNY and CDR2 as SVGAGI (reference sequence). V was pared by 6 bases and J by 2 bases, with 10 bases between. The CDR3 region is CASRVSGQETQYF. CDR3 sequence (DNA): TGTGCCAGCAGAGTGTCGGGACAAGAGACCCAGTACTTC.

This clone is termed medium-sized. This chain uses TRBV7-9 with TRBJ2-7, with D possibly TRBD2 on 6 matching bases. Germline lookup yields CDR1 SEHNR and CDR2 FQNEAQ (reference sequence). With 1 base removed from V and 3 bases from J, the gap between germline ends came to 10 bases. CDR3 length: 14 amino acids. CDR3 sequence (DNA): TGTGCCAGCAGCTTAGGGGGTAGCGGCTACGAGCAGTACGTC. This encodes CASSLGGSGYEQYV.

The chain joins TRBV4-2 to TRBJ2-1, with D tentatively TRBD2 (6 bases). V was trimmed by 2 bases and J by 8 bases, leaving 22 bases between them. The CDR3 totals 17 residues. Germline CDR1 reads LGHNA; CDR2 reads YNFKEQ. The CDR3 DNA reads TGTGCCAGCAGCCAATTAAACCGGGACTCCCTCGTGGATGAGCAGTTCTTC. It specifies CASSQLNRDSLVDEQFF.

This chain uses TRBV19 with TRBJ2-5; D is unclear. The CDR3 length is 14 residues. Trimming took off 5 bases at V and 0 bases at J, with 10 bases between the two ends. The germline V gene has CDR1 LNHDA and CDR2 SQIVND (reference sequence). CDR3 sequence reads: CASSLLPNQETQYF. The CDR3 DNA follows: TGTGCCAGTAGTTTACTACCCAACCAAGAGACCCAGTACTTC.

The chain links TRBV5-1 to TRBJ1-1, with a weak D call TRBD1 (6 bases). The CDR3 runs to 14 residues. Trimming removed 3 bases from V and 1 base from J, with 10 bases in between. Germline V gene data show CDR1 as SGHRS and CDR2 as YFSETQ. CDR3 in DNA: TGCGCCAGCAGCTCCGGGACACAGAACACTGAAGCTTTCTTT. Encoded protein: CASSSGTQNTEAFF.

The chain links TRBV2 to TRBJ1-5; possible D gene TRBD1, 5 bases. The CDR3 has 13 amino acids. V lost 6 bases and J lost 4, with 10 bases in between. Germline V gene data show CDR1 as SNHLY and CDR2 as FYNNEI. The CDR3 DNA reads as TGTGCCAGCAGCCAGGGTAGGAATCAGCCCCAGCATTTT. It is translated as CASSQGRNQPQHF.

The chain links TRBV7-3 to TRBJ2-2; 7 nucleotides align to TRBD1. V was pared by 6 bases and J by 5 bases, with 6 bases of the junction left unmatched. The germline V gene has CDR1 SGHTA and CDR2 FQGTGA. The CDR3 is made up of 14 amino acids. CDR3 sequence (DNA): TGTGCCAGCAGGTCGGGACAGACGACCGGGGAGCTGTTTTTT. As protein: CASRSGQTTGELFF.

CDR3 DNA sequence: TGTGCCAGCAGTTGGGGACAGGGGTCGAATCGAGGCTACACCTTC. Its translation: CASSWGQGSNRGYTF. This chain uses TRBV28 with TRBJ1-2; 10 nucleotides line up with TRBD1. This CDR3 region has 15 residues. Germline trimming cut 4 bases from V and 8 bases from J; bases unmatched to any gene: 10. CDR1 and CDR2 (germline): MDHEN, SYDVKM.

The chain carries TRBV5-4 and TRBJ2-4, with a possible D match to TRBD1 (5 bases). CDR1 SGHNT and CDR2 YYREEE come from the germline V gene (reference sequence). There are 14 residues in the CDR3. V shed 4 bases and J shed 6 bases, with 14 bases lying between them. CDR3 amino acids: CASSQGAAGNIQYF. CDR3 DNA: TGTGCCAGCAGCCAAGGGGCGGCAGGAAACATTCAGTACTTC. Full variable domain (missing parts from reference TRBV5-4 and TRBJ2-4): ETGVTQSPTHLIKTRGQQVTLRCSSQSGHNTVSWYQQALGQGPQFIFQYYREEENGRGNFPPRFSGLQFPNYSSELNVNALELDDSALYLCASSQGAAGNIQYFGAGTRLSVL.

This clone was detected only a few times. The chain combines TRBV20-1 with TRBJ2-5, with 7 nucleotides matching TRBD2. After removal of 3 bases from V and 2 bases from J, the junction contained 6 bases not matched to a gene. In germline, CDR1 is DFQATT, CDR2 SNEGSKA (reference sequence). This CDR3 is 14 amino acids long. The CDR3 nucleotides read TGCAGTGCTAGTAGGGAGGGGTCTCAAGAGACCCAGTACTTC. It encodes CSASREGSQETQYF.